The 30 T cell receptor beta chains given below trace back to one sample, sequenced in a study of blood T cell repertoires in COVID-19. Method: immunoSEQ multiplex PCR; TCRdb's copy keeps in-frame clones and lacks some. The sample includes under 250,000 clones, roughly 89% of them seen just once. The sample consisted of PBMCs or T cells enriched from blood (not recorded which). The source is a woman aged 25 to 39 with acute COVID-19.

J is TRBJ1-2 and V is TRBV6-2 or TRBV6-3; D gene ambiguous. V was pared by 0 bases and J by 7 bases, with 12 bases between. This CDR3 has 14 residues. Germline CDR1 reads MNHEY; CDR2 reads SVGEGT. The CDR3 loop is CASSYSSLGFGYTF. Written as DNA, the CDR3 is TGTGCCAGCAGTTACTCCAGTCTAGGCTTTGGCTACACCTTC.

The gene calls are TRBV12-3 or TRBV12-4 and TRBJ2-5; no reliable D call. V lost 3 bases and J lost 5, with 7 bases in between. This CDR3 comprises 12 residues. CDR3 region: CASSFLSETQYF. The CDR3 DNA follows: TGTGCCAGCAGTTTTTTGTCGGAGACCCAGTACTTC.

This rearrangement joins TRBV11-2 to TRBJ2-7; 7 bases are a match to TRBD1. Germline V lookup: CDR1 SGHAT, CDR2 FQNNGV. The CDR3 sequence is 15 residues long. Trimming took 4 bases from V and 5 from J; bases not matched to a gene: 11. Here the CDR3 reads CASSSFKTGSDEQYF. The CDR3 nucleotides read TGTGCCAGCAGCTCCTTTAAGACAGGGTCCGACGAGCAGTACTTC. The full variable domain, with the rest looked up from reference TRBV11-2 and TRBJ2-7, is EAGVAQSPRYKIIEKRQSVAFWCNPISGHATLYWYQQILGQGPKLLIQFQNNGVVDDSQLPKDRFSAERLKGVDSTLKIQPAKLEDSAVYLCASSSFKTGSDEQYFGPGTRLTVT.

The CDR3 spells CASSQRDSGNTIYF. The CDR3 region has the DNA TGTGCCAGCAGCCAACGAGACTCTGGAAACACCATATATTTT. The chain uses TRBV3-1 (or the pseudogene TRBV3-2) and TRBJ1-3; D uncertain. V was pared by 2 bases and J by 0 bases, with 5 bases between. Germline lookup yields CDR1 LGHDT and CDR2 YNNKEL (reference sequence). The CDR3 extends over 14 amino acids.

This chain connects TRBV27 to TRBJ1-2; tentative D call: TRBD1 (6 bases). CDR1 MNHEY and CDR2 SMNVEV come from the germline V gene (reference sequence). This CDR3 comprises 14 residues. Trimming pared 5 bases from V and 7 bases from J, leaving 17 bases between. The CDR3 region has the DNA TGTGCCAGCAGTGTACAGGGATCAAGGAGTGGCTACACCTTC. The encoded protein is CASSVQGSRSGYTF.

CDR3 loop: CASSQEEDKRYTEAFF. CDR3 coding DNA: TGTGCCAGCAGCCAAGAAGAGGACAAAAGATACACTGAAGCTTTCTTT. J is TRBJ1-1 and V is TRBV4-2; weak D call: TRBD1 (5 bases). The CDR3 loop spans 16 amino acids. V shed 0 bases and J shed 3 bases, with 14 bases lying between them. Germline V gene data show CDR1 as LGHNA and CDR2 as YNFKEQ.

The J gene is TRBJ2-2, the V gene TRBV20-1, with D possibly matching TRBD2 (5 bases). Germline-derived CDR1 and CDR2 are DFQATT and SNEGSKA (reference sequence). The V end was cut by 3 bases, the J end by 4 bases, with 9 bases between. The CDR3 has 13 amino acids. Written as DNA, the CDR3 is TGCAGTGCTAGTAACGGGGTCACCGGGGAGCTGTTTTTT. Encoded protein: CSASNGVTGELFF.

This clone was picked up a small number of times. V gene TRBV25-1 combines with J gene TRBJ1-2; 8 nucleotides match TRBD1. CDR1 is MGHDK, CDR2 SYGVNS, per germline. Trimming at V came to 6 bases and at J to 7 bases, leaving 13 bases not matched to a gene. This CDR3 spans 15 amino acids. CDR3 nucleotides: TGTGCCAGCAGCAAATCACAGGGGGGGCGTCGTGGCTACACCTTC. Protein: CASSKSQGGRRGYTF.

This chain connects TRBV18 to TRBJ2-2; D not resolved. There are 16 residues in the CDR3. Germline CDR1 is KGHSH and CDR2 is LQKENI. Trimming left V 2 bases short and J 6 bases short, with 16 bases between. CDR3 in DNA: TGTGCCAGCTCACCAACCACGGAGTTCCCCGCCGGGGAGCTGTTTTTT. This encodes CASSPTTEFPAGELFF. The variable domain in full, with the rest retrieved from reference TRBV18 and TRBJ2-2, is NAGVMQNPRHLVRRRGQEARLRCSPMKGHSHVYWYRQLPEEGLKFMVYLQKENIIDESGMPKERFSAEFPKEGPSILRIQQVVRGDSAAYFCASSPTTEFPAGELFFGEGSRLTVL.

The chain recombines TRBV7-2 with TRBJ1-1, with 8 bases aligning to TRBD1. CDR1 and CDR2 (germline): SGHTA, FQGNSA. Unmatched junction bases numbered 7, after V lost 5 bases and J lost 5 bases. This CDR3 contains 14 residues. This CDR3 reads CASSPRTGSTEAFF. CDR3 nucleotide sequence: TGTGCCAGCAGCCCGCGGACAGGGTCGACTGAAGCTTTCTTT.

The chain combines TRBV10-1 with TRBJ1-1; D call uncertain. The CDR3 length is 14 residues. Trimming pared 4 bases from V and 1 base from J, leaving 10 bases between. Looked up from germline, CDR1 is WNHNN and CDR2 is SYGVQD (reference sequence). CDR3 region: CASSVRGPNTEAFF. DNA of the CDR3: TGCGCCAGCAGTGTTCGGGGTCCGAACACTGAAGCTTTCTTT.

The chain couples TRBV5-1 to TRBJ1-1; 8 nucleotides agree with TRBD1. The V gene end was trimmed by 2 bases and the J gene end by 1 base; junction bases not matched to a gene: 7. Germline CDR1 reads SGHRS; CDR2 reads YFSETQ. The CDR3 runs 16 residues. This CDR3 reads CASSLQGQASNTEAFF. CDR3 bases: TGCGCCAGCAGCTTACAGGGACAGGCTTCGAACACTGAAGCTTTCTTT.

This clone showed up just once. V and J are TRBV5-1 and TRBJ2-3; the D gene is possibly TRBD1 (6 bases). Germline values: CDR1 SGHRS, CDR2 YFSETQ. The V gene lost 4 bases and the J gene lost 0 bases, with 12 bases spanning the gap. The length of the CDR3 is 15 residues. The CDR3 here is CASSGRGFSTDTQYF. The CDR3 coding sequence is TGCGCCAGCAGCGGCAGGGGATTTAGCACAGATACGCAGTATTTT.

V and J are TRBV7-6 and TRBJ1-1; 9 bases match TRBD1. The CDR3 covers 15 residues. Germline V gives CDR1 SGHVS, CDR2 FNYEAQ. Losses at the gene ends were 1 base for V and 3 bases for J; bases not matched to a gene: 3. Here the CDR3 reads CASSLEGDRDTEAFF. The DNA for the CDR3 is TGTGCCAGCAGCTTAGAGGGGGACAGGGACACTGAAGCTTTCTTT.

This clone was detected a few times. The genes are TRBV10-3 and TRBJ1-6, with a possible D match to TRBD1 (6 bases). The V and J ends lost 6 bases and 5 bases respectively, with 8 bases between them. This CDR3 region has 13 residues. Germline V lookup: CDR1 ENHRY, CDR2 SYGVKD. CDR3 in amino acids: CAIRSGDNSPLHF. CDR3 nucleotide sequence: TGTGCCATCAGATCAGGGGATAATTCACCCCTCCACTTT.

Here the CDR3 DNA reads TGTGCCAGCAGCAGCAACAGGGTCGCCTATAATTCACCCCTCCACTTT. This gives the protein CASSSNRVAYNSPLHF. The chain combines TRBV7-2 with TRBJ1-6; D perhaps matches TRBD1 (6 bases). The CDR3 extends over 16 amino acids. Deletions cut 5 bases from V and 2 bases from J, with 13 bases between. Per the germline V gene, CDR1 is SGHTA and CDR2 is FQGNSA.

This clone occurred a few times. This same CDR3 is encoded by further DNA sequences in the sample. The V gene is TRBV6-5, the J gene TRBJ1-1; D gene uncertain. Germline CDR1 and CDR2: MNHEY and SVGAGI. The V end was cut by 5 bases, the J end by 2 bases, with 6 bases between. The CDR3 is 12 residues long. Here the CDR3 DNA reads TGTGCCAGCAGTCCGGGAAACACTGAAGCTTTCTTT. Translated: CASSPGNTEAFF.

The gene calls are TRBV5-6 and TRBJ2-3; D is unclear. This CDR3 region has 12 residues. The germline V and J ends were trimmed by 4 bases and 6 bases, with 9 bases remaining between them. Per germline, CDR1 SGHDT and CDR2 YYEEEE. The CDR3 region has the DNA TGTGCCAGCAGCGACGGGTGGGATACGCAGTATTTT. As protein: CASSDGWDTQYF.

The chain combines TRBV3-1 (or the pseudogene TRBV3-2) with TRBJ1-3; 8 bases line up with TRBD1. The CDR3 loop spans 14 amino acids. Unmatched junction bases numbered 3, after V lost 4 bases and J lost 4 bases. The germline V gene has CDR1 LGHDT and CDR2 YNNKEL (reference sequence). The CDR3 loop is CASSRQGRGNTIYF. CDR3 nucleotides: TGTGCCAGCAGCCGACAGGGGCGAGGAAACACCATATATTTT.

The V gene is TRBV9, the J gene TRBJ1-4, with TRBD1 identical over 8 bases. Trimming removed 3 bases from V and 8 bases from J; junction bases left unmatched: 6. The CDR3 runs to 14 residues. Germline V gene data show CDR1 as SGDLS and CDR2 as YYNGEE. The CDR3 sequence is CASSGGQAKEKLFF. CDR3 coding DNA: TGTGCCAGCAGCGGGGGACAGGCCAAGGAAAAACTGTTTTTT.

The chain joins TRBV7-2 to TRBJ2-1; 10 bases line up with TRBD2. Germline CDR1 is SGHTA and CDR2 is FQGNSA. This CDR3 has 13 amino acids. With V trimmed by 1 base and J by 13 bases, 4 bases remained unmatched. The CDR3, as DNA: TGTGCCAGCAGCTTAGAAGAGCGGGGGGGCCAGTTCTTC. This translates into CASSLEERGGQFF.

CDR3 DNA: TGCGCCAGCAGCCCGGGACTGGCCCGAGGGTTTAACACTGAAGCTTTCTTT. Translation gives CASSPGLARGFNTEAFF. The genes are TRBV5-1 and TRBJ1-1; weak D call: TRBD1 (5 bases). The CDR3 totals 17 residues. Germline loops: CDR1 SGHRS, CDR2 YFSETQ. V was shortened by 4 bases and J by 2 bases, with 21 bases between the two germline ends. Combining the CDR3 with reference TRBV5-1 and TRBJ1-1 gives the whole variable domain KAGVTQTPRYLIKTRGQQVTLSCSPISGHRSVSWYQQTPGQGLQFLFEYFSETQRNKGNFPGRFSGRQFSNSRSEMNVSTLELGDSALYLCASSPGLARGFNTEAFFGQGTRLTVV.

This chain links TRBV11-2 with TRBJ2-1, with D maybe TRBD2 (5 bases). CDR3 length: 14 amino acids. Germline V gives CDR1 SGHAT, CDR2 FQNNGV. V was pared by 7 bases and J by 0 bases, with 10 bases between. Written as DNA, the CDR3 is TGTGCCAGCACCGGGGTATCCTCCTACAATGAGCAGTTCTTC. Translation: CASTGVSSYNEQFF. Complete variable domain (other parts from reference TRBV11-2 and TRBJ2-1): EAGVAQSPRYKIIEKRQSVAFWCNPISGHATLYWYQQILGQGPKLLIQFQNNGVVDDSQLPKDRFSAERLKGVDSTLKIQPAKLEDSAVYLCASTGVSSYNEQFFGPGTRLTVL.

V is TRBV7-2 and J is TRBJ2-7; no definite D call. This CDR3 comprises 14 residues. The germline V and J ends were trimmed by 1 base and 3 bases, with 10 bases remaining between them. The V gene's germline CDR1 is SGHTA and CDR2 FQGNSA. CDR3 region: CASSLEFQVYEQYF. CDR3 DNA: TGTGCCAGCAGCTTAGAGTTTCAGGTCTACGAGCAGTACTTC. The entire variable domain, with the rest obtained from reference TRBV7-2 and TRBJ2-7, is as follows: GAGVSQSPSNKVTEKGKDVELRCDPISGHTALYWYRQSLGQGLEFLIYFQGNSAPDKSGLPSDRFSAERTGGSVSTLTIQRTQQEDSAVYLCASSLEFQVYEQYFGPGTRLTVT.

This clone has only a few counts. The V and J genes are TRBV7-9 and TRBJ1-5; D ambiguous. The V and J ends lost 5 bases and 3 bases respectively, with 5 bases between them. This CDR3 spans 12 amino acids. The V gene's germline CDR1 is SEHNR and CDR2 FQNEAQ (reference sequence). CDR3 DNA sequence: TGTGCCAGCAGCGAGGACAATCAGCCCCAGCATTTT. Its translation: CASSEDNQPQHF.

This chain's CDR3 is CASLGPGLTGLDYGYTF. CDR3 DNA: TGTGCCAGCCTTGGGCCAGGCCTGACAGGACTAGACTATGGCTACACCTTC. The chain joins TRBV7-9 to TRBJ1-2; the D gene is possibly TRBD1 (6 bases). Trimming took off 8 bases at V and 3 bases at J, with 25 bases between the two ends. The CDR3 sequence is 17 residues long. Germline V gene data show CDR1 as SEHNR and CDR2 as FQNEAQ (reference sequence).

The CDR3 is CASSGDRPNYSNQPQHF. For the CDR3, the DNA is TGTGCCAGCAGCGGAGACAGGCCCAACTATAGCAATCAGCCCCAGCATTTT. This chain links TRBV28 with TRBJ1-5; TRBD1 is a possible D gene (6 bases). Germline V gene lookup returns CDR1 MDHEN and CDR2 SYDVKM. Deletions cut 6 bases from V and 0 bases from J, with 18 bases between. The length of the CDR3 is 17 residues. Drawing the rest from reference TRBV28 and TRBJ1-5, the complete variable domain is DVKVTQSSRYLVKRTGEKVFLECVQDMDHENMFWYRQDPGLGLRLIYFSYDVKMKEKGDIPEGYSVSREKKERFSLILESASTNQTSMYLCASSGDRPNYSNQPQHFGDGTRLSIL.

The V gene is TRBV14, the J gene TRBJ1-6, with D tentatively TRBD1 (6 bases). Germline V gene data show CDR1 as SGHDN and CDR2 as FVKESK. The CDR3 is 19 amino acids. V was shortened by 1 base and J by 5 bases, with 21 bases between the two germline ends. The CDR3 sequence: CASSQGGTLLPLHNSPLHF. In DNA form, the CDR3 reads TGTGCCAGCAGCCAAGGGGGGACACTTCTTCCCTTACATAATTCACCCCTCCACTTT.

V gene TRBV12-5 combines with J gene TRBJ2-3, with a weak D call TRBD2 (6 bases). The CDR3 extends over 15 amino acids. Trimming pared 4 bases from V and 0 bases from J, leaving 11 bases between. The germline V gene encodes CDR1 LGHNT and CDR2 FRNRAP. The CDR3 bases are TGTGCTAGTGGTTCCGGGGGTTTAAGCACAGATACGCAGTATTTT. Residues: CASGSGGLSTDTQYF.

This clone was counted a single time. The genes are TRBV4-1 and TRBJ2-3, with 11 bases identical to TRBD2. The length of the CDR3 is 17 residues. CDR1 MGHRA and CDR2 YSYEKL come from the germline V gene. Trimming took 1 base from V and 2 from J; bases not matched to a gene: 5. CDR3 protein: CASSQVISGGVTDTQYF. As DNA, the CDR3 is TGCGCCAGCAGCCAAGTCATTAGCGGGGGGGTCACAGATACGCAGTATTTT.